A single sample gave rise to the 10 T cell receptor beta chains below, sequenced in a study of Tregs in tolerant kidney transplant recipients (dated by TCRdb to the late 2010s). Library method: the immunoSEQ multiplex PCR assay. Imported from immuneACCESS, the table was reduced by TCRdb to in-frame sequences with V and J called. These copies leave out some clones; in studies compared against another copy, an unresolved V gene accounts for under half, and the cause of the remainder is not known. Across this sample there are 50,000 to 80,000 clones, with 95% to 98% seen only once. Around 0.34% of the sample belongs to the ten largest clones. Sample time point, as interpreted from the label and publication: blood sample drawn before combined kidney and bone marrow transplant. The sequencing used Tregs from blood, collected before the transplant. The receptors were sampled from a human donor who received a combined kidney and bone marrow transplant.

This chain uses TRBV11-2 with TRBJ2-1; 7 bases fit TRBD1. CDR1 is SGHAT, CDR2 FQNNGV, per germline. This CDR3 has 15 residues. The V gene end was trimmed by 5 bases and the J gene end by 9 bases; junction bases not matched to a gene: 13. The CDR3 DNA follows: TGTGCCAGCAGCGAGACTACAGGGGCCACGGGTGAGCAGTTCTTC. It encodes CASSETTGATGEQFF.

This clone was counted a single time. This chain uses TRBV19 with TRBJ1-2; TRBD1 might be the D (6 bases). This CDR3 comprises 14 residues. The V gene lost 7 bases and the J gene lost 4 bases, with 16 bases spanning the gap. Germline lookup yields CDR1 LNHDA and CDR2 SQIVND (reference sequence). The CDR3: CASNEHRDSYGYTF. CDR3 DNA: TGTGCCAGTAATGAGCACAGGGATAGCTATGGCTACACCTTC.

V gene TRBV5-1 combines with J gene TRBJ1-1; no clear D. The V gene's germline CDR1 is SGHRS and CDR2 YFSETQ. This CDR3 has 12 residues. Trimming took 5 bases from V and 1 from J, leaving 6 bases between them. In nucleotides, the CDR3 is TGCGCCAGCAGGGAGCAGAACACTGAAGCTTTCTTT. Amino acid sequence: CASREQNTEAFF.

The gene calls are TRBV5-6 and TRBJ1-4; 8 bases agree with TRBD1. Losses at the gene ends were 0 bases for V and 8 bases for J; bases not matched to a gene: 6. The CDR3 is made up of 15 amino acids. Germline V gene sequence: CDR1 SGHDT, CDR2 YYEEEE. As DNA, the CDR3 is TGTGCCAGCAGCTTGGGAACAGGGGGTTTCGAAAAACTGTTTTTT. Translating it yields CASSLGTGGFEKLFF. The whole variable domain, filled in from reference TRBV5-6 and TRBJ1-4, reads DAGVTQSPTHLIKTRGQQVTLRCSPKSGHDTVSWYQQALGQGPQFIFQYYEEEERQRGNFPDRFSGHQFPNYSSELNVNALLLGDSALYLCASSLGTGGFEKLFFGSGTQLSVL.

About this clone itself: Other DNA sequences in the sample encode the same CDR3. The chain has TRBV5-1 and TRBJ2-7; D gene ambiguous. The CDR3 sequence is 11 residues long. Germline V gene sequence: CDR1 SGHRS, CDR2 YFSETQ. Deletions cut 3 bases from V and 3 bases from J, with 4 bases between. CDR3 in DNA: TGCGCCAGCAGCTCCGGCTACGAGCAGTACTTC. It specifies CASSSGYEQYF.

The CDR3 loop reads CASSRLAAYNEQFF. As DNA, the CDR3 is TGTGCCAGCAGTCGGCTAGCGGCTTACAATGAGCAGTTCTTC. The chain links TRBV6-5 to TRBJ2-1; 7 bases map to TRBD2. This CDR3 is 14 amino acids long. Looked up from germline, CDR1 is MNHEY and CDR2 is SVGAGI. V was pared by 5 bases and J by 4 bases, with 5 bases of the junction left unmatched.

The J gene is TRBJ1-1, the V gene TRBV6-6; 8 bases align to TRBD1. Germline CDR1 reads MNHNY; CDR2 reads SVGAGI (reference sequence). J was trimmed by 1 base and V by 4 bases; bases with no gene match: 5. This CDR3 has 15 residues. CDR3 in amino acids: CASSSRGTGNTEAFF. For the CDR3, the DNA is TGTGCCAGCAGTTCCCGCGGGACAGGGAACACTGAAGCTTTCTTT.

The genes are TRBV2 and TRBJ1-1, with 8 bases aligning to TRBD1. V was clipped by 7 bases and J by 1 base; unmatched bases: 5. Germline CDR1 reads SNHLY; CDR2 reads FYNNEI. The CDR3 consists of 14 residues. CDR3 coding DNA: TGTGCCAGCATTGAGGACAGGGCGAACACTGAAGCTTTCTTT. This encodes CASIEDRANTEAFF. The full variable domain, in which reference TRBV2 and TRBJ1-1 provide the parts outside the CDR3, is EPEVTQTPSHQVTQMGQEVILRCVPISNHLYFYWYRQILGQKVEFLVSFYNNEISEKSEIFDDQFSVERPDGSNFTLKIRSTKLEDSAMYFCASIEDRANTEAFFGQGTRLTVV.

The gene calls are TRBV2 and TRBJ2-1; 10 bases map to TRBD1. The V and J ends lost 5 bases and 9 bases, in that order; junction bases with no gene match: 7. CDR1 and CDR2 from the germline V gene are SNHLY and FYNNEI. This CDR3 has 14 amino acids. CDR3 sequence: CASSQMGTGVEQFF. For the CDR3, the DNA is TGTGCCAGCAGTCAAATGGGGACAGGGGTTGAGCAGTTCTTC. The whole variable domain, remainder taken from reference TRBV2 and TRBJ2-1, is EPEVTQTPSHQVTQMGQEVILRCVPISNHLYFYWYRQILGQKVEFLVSFYNNEISEKSEIFDDQFSVERPDGSNFTLKIRSTKLEDSAMYFCASSQMGTGVEQFFGPGTRLTVL.

The chain employs TRBV6-6 and TRBJ2-1; 8 bases line up with TRBD1. The CDR3 is 15 amino acids. The ends lost 6 bases at V and 7 bases at J; junction bases unmatched: 11. Germline CDR1 MNHNY, CDR2 SVGAGI (reference sequence). The CDR3 here is CASRPTRTGINEQFF. The CDR3 coding sequence is TGTGCCAGCAGACCTACCCGGACAGGGATAAATGAGCAGTTCTTC.